One and the same sample provided the 24 T cell receptor beta chains below, sequenced in a study of control samples from healthy donors and cancer patients. Profiling relied on immunoSEQ multiplex PCR, and the TCRdb table lists in-frame clones only, not all of them. The sample lists around 90,000 clones; roughly 80% were seen once. The sample was blood. The receptors shown here come from a man aged 25-45 years in good health.

The chain's CDR3 is CASGGDAGELFF. The CDR3 bases are TGTGCCAGCGGGGGGGATGCTGGGGAGCTGTTTTTT. This rearrangement joins TRBV12-3 or TRBV12-4 to TRBJ2-2; 7 bases are shared with TRBD2. The ends lost 8 bases at V and 8 bases at J; junction bases unmatched: 5. The CDR3 extends over 12 amino acids.

The V and J genes are TRBV27 and TRBJ1-5; a possible D gene is TRBD1 (5 bases). The germline V gene encodes CDR1 MNHEY and CDR2 SMNVEV (reference sequence). There are 15 residues in the CDR3. V shed 2 bases and J shed 1 base, with 9 bases lying between them. The CDR3 DNA is TGTGCCAGCAGTTTAACCAGGGCCAGCAATCAGCCCCAGCATTTT. This translates into CASSLTRASNQPQHF.

This chain joins TRBV7-2 and TRBJ2-5; perhaps TRBD2 as D (7 bases). CDR1 SGHTA and CDR2 FQGNSA come from the germline V gene. V dropped 2 bases and J dropped 5 bases, with 18 bases sitting between them. The CDR3 length is 16 residues. CDR3 amino acids: CASSLRTGRGGETQYF. Here the CDR3 DNA reads TGTGCCAGCAGCTTAAGGACGGGCAGGGGAGGGGAGACCCAGTACTTC.

The V call is TRBV11-1, the J call TRBJ1-2; the D is unclear. This CDR3 comprises 16 residues. The ends were cut back, 1 base at V and 4 bases at J, with 16 bases in the middle. Germline lookup yields CDR1 SGHAT and CDR2 FQDESV (reference sequence). Here the CDR3 reads CASSLDKAGGGYGYTF. The CDR3 nucleotides are TGTGCCAGCAGCTTAGATAAAGCGGGAGGCGGCTATGGCTACACCTTC.

This rearrangement joins TRBV3-1 (or the pseudogene TRBV3-2) to TRBJ2-4; no firm D call. The V gene lost 4 bases and the J gene lost 0 bases, with 7 bases spanning the gap. Germline values: CDR1 LGHDT, CDR2 YNNKEL (reference sequence). The CDR3 runs 14 residues. This CDR3 is CASSLGLAKNIQYF. In DNA form, the CDR3 reads TGTGCCAGCAGCCTCGGGTTAGCCAAAAACATTCAGTACTTC.

This clone was counted between two and nine times. This same CDR3 is encoded by further DNA sequences in the sample. The chain combines TRBV2 with TRBJ1-2; the D is unclear. V was cut by 3 bases and J by 1 base, with 6 bases left in between. The CDR3 is made up of 13 amino acids. Germline V gene lookup returns CDR1 SNHLY and CDR2 FYNNEI. The chain's CDR3 is CASSELGNYGYTF. CDR3 coding DNA: TGTGCCAGCAGTGAGCTGGGTAACTATGGCTACACCTTC.

V and J are TRBV5-1 and TRBJ1-6; 9 bases are a match to TRBD1. CDR1 and CDR2 (germline): SGHRS, YFSETQ. The CDR3 is 17 amino acids. The trim removed 0 bases at V and 10 bases at J, leaving 11 bases unmatched. CDR3 loop: CASSLDWTGDSVSPLHF. The CDR3 bases are TGCGCCAGCAGCTTGGATTGGACAGGGGATTCTGTCTCACCCCTCCACTTT.

This clone was observed a single time. The gene calls are TRBV14 and TRBJ2-3; 7 positions match TRBD1. Germline values: CDR1 SGHDN, CDR2 FVKESK. The CDR3 sequence is 13 residues long. The ends lost 1 base at V and 12 bases at J; junction bases unmatched: 7. CDR3 DNA sequence: TGTGCCAGCAGCCAAGTCTCGGACAGGAAACAGTATTTT. This sequence encodes CASSQVSDRKQYF.

The table lists this clone with a few counts. V gene TRBV2 combines with J gene TRBJ2-3; TRBD1 or TRBD2 may be the D gene (5 bases each). With 0 bases removed from V and 4 bases from J, the gap between germline ends came to 14 bases. The CDR3 contains 16 residues. Looked up from germline, CDR1 is SNHLY and CDR2 is FYNNEI. CDR3 residues: CASSEAGTQLSDTQYF. The CDR3 bases are TGTGCCAGCAGTGAAGCGGGGACCCAGCTTTCAGATACGCAGTATTTT.

The J gene is TRBJ1-2, the V gene TRBV19, with 7 nucleotides matching TRBD1. The trim removed 9 bases at V and 7 bases at J, leaving 8 bases unmatched. Germline values: CDR1 LNHDA, CDR2 SQIVND (reference sequence). This CDR3 contains 12 residues. CDR3 in DNA: TGTGCCAGCAATACAGGGGAGCGTGGCTACACCTTC. Residues: CASNTGERGYTF.

The gene calls are TRBV13 and TRBJ2-3; D is uncertain. The CDR3 consists of 14 residues. Trimming pared 5 bases from V and 2 bases from J, leaving 11 bases between. The germline CDR1 and CDR2 sequences are PRHDT and FYEKMQ (reference sequence). CDR3: CASSPDPHTDTQYF. The DNA of the CDR3 is TGTGCCAGCAGCCCCGACCCGCACACAGATACGCAGTATTTT.

The gene calls are TRBV11-2 and TRBJ2-3, with 12 bases aligning to TRBD2. CDR3 length equals 15 residues. J lost 4 bases, V lost 2 bases, and 1 base had no gene match. The germline CDR1 and CDR2 sequences are SGHAT and FQNNGV. CDR3 protein: CASSLLAGGPDTQYF. CDR3 in DNA: TGTGCCAGCAGCTTACTAGCGGGGGGGCCAGATACGCAGTATTTT. Supplemented by reference TRBV11-2 and TRBJ2-3, the full variable domain reads EAGVAQSPRYKIIEKRQSVAFWCNPISGHATLYWYQQILGQGPKLLIQFQNNGVVDDSQLPKDRFSAERLKGVDSTLKIQPAKLEDSAVYLCASSLLAGGPDTQYFGPGTRLTVL.

This clone was seen only once. V and J are TRBV13 and TRBJ1-2; possible D gene TRBD1, 5 bases. Trimming removed 7 bases from V and 8 bases from J, with 26 bases in between. The CDR3 is 16 amino acids. CDR1 PRHDT and CDR2 FYEKMQ come from the germline V gene (reference sequence). In DNA form, the CDR3 reads TGTGCCAGCACCCTCCGCGGGGCAGCTCTTCTGTCGGGCTACACCTTC. Its translation is CASTLRGAALLSGYTF.

The chain uses TRBV19 and TRBJ2-7, with a possible D match to TRBD2 (6 bases). The germline V gene has CDR1 LNHDA and CDR2 SQIVND (reference sequence). The CDR3 is made up of 14 amino acids. The V gene lost 1 base and the J gene lost 1 base, with 8 bases spanning the gap. CDR3 coding DNA: TGTGCCAGTAGTATAGCCGGGACTTCCTACGAGCAGTACTTC. Protein sequence: CASSIAGTSYEQYF. The variable domain in full, with the rest retrieved from reference TRBV19 and TRBJ2-7, is DGGITQSPKYLFRKEGQNVTLSCEQNLNHDAMYWYRQDPGQGLRLIYYSQIVNDFQKGDIAEGYSVSREKKESFPLTVTSAQKNPTAFYLCASSIAGTSYEQYFGPGTRLTVT.

The chain carries TRBV5-1 and TRBJ1-1, with D uncertain. The CDR3 is made up of 14 amino acids. Trimming pared 1 base from V and 1 base from J, leaving 8 bases between. Germline assignment: CDR1 SGHRS and CDR2 YFSETQ. The CDR3 region has the DNA TGCGCCAGCAGCTTGAGCCTCGGGAACACTGAAGCTTTCTTT. It yields the protein CASSLSLGNTEAFF.

V usage is TRBV9 and J usage is TRBJ1-1; 7 nucleotides align to TRBD1. The CDR3 runs to 14 residues. After removal of 4 bases from V and 2 bases from J, the junction contained 5 bases not matched to a gene. Per the germline V gene, CDR1 is SGDLS and CDR2 is YYNGEE. The CDR3 spells CASSRGQANTEAFF. The CDR3, as DNA: TGTGCCAGCAGCCGCGGACAGGCCAACACTGAAGCTTTCTTT.

The rearrangement joins TRBV3-1 (or the pseudogene TRBV3-2) to TRBJ1-1, with 8 bases matching TRBD1. The germline gives CDR1 LGHDT, CDR2 YNNKEL (reference sequence). The CDR3 has 14 amino acids. Germline trimming cut 2 bases from V and 4 bases from J; bases unmatched to any gene: 3. DNA for the CDR3: TGTGCCAGCAGCCAATCCGACAGGGGCACTGAAGCTTTCTTT. Translating gives CASSQSDRGTEAFF.

The V and J genes are TRBV19 and TRBJ2-1, with D possibly matching TRBD1 (6 bases). Germline V CDR1 and CDR2: LNHDA, SQIVND (reference sequence). Trimming shortened V by 5 bases and J by 13 bases, and 18 bases separated the two germline ends. The CDR3 consists of 13 residues. CDR3 DNA sequence: TGTGCCAGTAGTGACAGGCCCGCGCCGACACAGTTCTTC. Its protein product is CASSDRPAPTQFF. The full variable domain, with the rest looked up from reference TRBV19 and TRBJ2-1, is DGGITQSPKYLFRKEGQNVTLSCEQNLNHDAMYWYRQDPGQGLRLIYYSQIVNDFQKGDIAEGYSVSREKKESFPLTVTSAQKNPTAFYLCASSDRPAPTQFFGPGTRLTVL.

This clone was detected once. The chain recombines TRBV19 with TRBJ2-7, with D possibly being TRBD1 (5 bases). With 3 bases removed from V and 2 bases from J, the gap between germline ends came to 11 bases. The CDR3 consists of 14 residues. The V gene's germline CDR1 is LNHDA and CDR2 SQIVND (reference sequence). The CDR3 DNA follows: TGTGCCAGTAGTATTTTCCACAGGACCTACGAGCAGTACTTC. Residues: CASSIFHRTYEQYF.

The chain has TRBV7-9 and TRBJ2-1; TRBD1 or TRBD2 may be the D gene (5 bases each). V lost 4 bases and J lost 11, with 18 bases in between. This CDR3 spans 14 amino acids. Germline loops: CDR1 SEHNR, CDR2 FQNEAQ (reference sequence). The CDR3, as DNA: TGTGCCAGCAGCTCCCTTTATGGGGGTAGTAAGCAGTTCTTC. As protein: CASSSLYGGSKQFF. The full variable domain, in which reference TRBV7-9 and TRBJ2-1 provide the parts outside the CDR3, is DTGVSQNPRHKITKRGQNVTFRCDPISEHNRLYWYRQTLGQGPEFLTYFQNEAQLEKSRLLSDRFSAERPKGSFSTLEIQRTEQGDSAMYLCASSSLYGGSKQFFGPGTRLTVL.

This clone was detected once. This rearrangement joins TRBV29-1 to TRBJ2-1; D unclear. Trimming pared 6 bases from V and 6 bases from J, leaving 12 bases between. Germline V gives CDR1 SQVTM, CDR2 ANQGSEA. CDR3 length equals 12 residues. The CDR3 sequence: CSVLPQTNEQFF. The DNA for the CDR3 is TGCAGCGTACTTCCACAGACCAATGAGCAGTTCTTC.

The chain employs TRBV2 and TRBJ2-1, with 8 bases identical to TRBD2. CDR1 SNHLY and CDR2 FYNNEI come from the germline V gene. V lost 7 bases to trimming and J lost 9 bases; unmatched junction nucleotides: 11. This CDR3 contains 14 residues. The CDR3 DNA sequence: TGTGCCAGCATTTTTGACCTACGGGGGGGTGAGCAGTTCTTC. Encoded protein: CASIFDLRGGEQFF.

The chain combines TRBV29-1 with TRBJ2-5; 7 bases are a match to TRBD1. The CDR3 consists of 13 residues. In germline, CDR1 is SQVTM, CDR2 ANQGSEA. V shed 7 bases and J 2 bases; nucleotides not matched to a gene: 7. CDR3: CSAKQGSQETQYF. DNA of the CDR3: TGCAGCGCCAAACAGGGGTCACAAGAGACCCAGTACTTC.

The chain couples TRBV6-6 to TRBJ1-4; TRBD1 might be the D (6 bases). V lost 5 bases to trimming and J lost 10 bases, with 11 bases between them. Looked up from germline, CDR1 is MNHNY and CDR2 is SVGAGI (reference sequence). This CDR3 spans 12 amino acids. The CDR3 DNA sequence: TGTGCCAGCAGTGAGGGGGGGGGAAAACTGTTTTTT. Its protein product is CASSEGGGKLFF.